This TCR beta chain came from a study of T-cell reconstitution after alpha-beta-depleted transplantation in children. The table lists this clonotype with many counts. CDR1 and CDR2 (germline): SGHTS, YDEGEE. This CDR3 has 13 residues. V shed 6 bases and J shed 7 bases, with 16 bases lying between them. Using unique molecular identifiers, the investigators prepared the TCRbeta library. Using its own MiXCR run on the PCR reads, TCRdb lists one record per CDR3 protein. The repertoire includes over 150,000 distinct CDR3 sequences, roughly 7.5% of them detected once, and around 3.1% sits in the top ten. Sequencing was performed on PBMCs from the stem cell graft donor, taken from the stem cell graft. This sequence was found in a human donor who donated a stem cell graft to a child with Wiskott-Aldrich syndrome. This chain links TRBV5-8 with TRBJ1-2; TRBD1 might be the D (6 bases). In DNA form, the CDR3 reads TGTGCCAGCACCATTACAGGGATGCGTGGCTACACCTTC. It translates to CASTITGMRGYTF.